This is a list of T cell receptor beta chains from one sample in a study of shared clonotypes between healthy human individuals. Libraries were prepared by immunoSEQ multiplex PCR; TCRdb keeps only in-frame clonotypes and omits some of them. Of under 600,000 clones listed, more than 95% are singletons. The sequencing sample was made of naive CD4+ T cells sorted from blood. These receptors all stem from a woman in her 30s in good health. CDR3s include the opening cysteine and the closing phenylalanine or tryptophan. D genes are given only for firm matches. Only part of the rows carry a size: once, few, many, or a class if the clone is expanded.

CDR3 DNA,CDR3 protein,V gene,D gene,J gene,clone size
TGTGCCAGCAGCCCGGGGGCGGCACCCCTCCACTTT,CASSPGAAPLHF,TRBV11-2,NA,TRBJ1-6,once
TGTGCCAGCAGACTACAGGGGGTTGCTTTCTTT,CASRLQGVAFF,TRBV2,TRBD1,TRBJ1-1,NA
TGTGCCAGCAGGACCCCGGACAGTCATAACTATGGCTACACCTTC,CASRTPDSHNYGYTF,TRBV28,NA,TRBJ1-2,NA
TGCGCCAGCAGCTTGCTGGGACAGAGAGTAACTGAAGCTTTCTTT,CASSLLGQRVTEAFF,TRBV5-1,TRBD1,TRBJ1-1,NA
TGTGCCAGCGGAAGGACTAGCGGTTCCTACGAGCAGTACTTC,CASGRTSGSYEQYF,TRBV6-1,TRBD2,TRBJ2-7,NA
TGCGCCAGCAGTCAATCCTTTGGGCAGAAAAACATTCAGTACTTC,CASSQSFGQKNIQYF,TRBV23-1,NA,TRBJ2-4,NA
TGTGCCAGCAGCTTAGAGGCCAATCAGCCCCAGCATTTT,CASSLEANQPQHF,TRBV7-8,NA,TRBJ1-5,NA
TGTGCCAGCAGCCAAAACAGGGCCCGCGATCAGCCCCAGCATTTT,CASSQNRARDQPQHF,TRBV2,NA,TRBJ1-5,NA
TGCGCCAGCAGCTACCTATCGCGCGGCAACACCGGGGAGCTGTTTTTT,CASSYLSRGNTGELFF,TRBV5-1,NA,TRBJ2-2,NA
TGTGCCAGCAGCAAGAGACAGGGGTCTGGGGATACGCAGTATTTT,CASSKRQGSGDTQYF,TRBV2,TRBD1,TRBJ2-3,once
TGTGCCAGCAGTTACTCGGGTGCGGCCTCCGCCCAGTACTTC,CASSYSGAASAQYF,TRBV6-6,NA,TRBJ2-5,NA